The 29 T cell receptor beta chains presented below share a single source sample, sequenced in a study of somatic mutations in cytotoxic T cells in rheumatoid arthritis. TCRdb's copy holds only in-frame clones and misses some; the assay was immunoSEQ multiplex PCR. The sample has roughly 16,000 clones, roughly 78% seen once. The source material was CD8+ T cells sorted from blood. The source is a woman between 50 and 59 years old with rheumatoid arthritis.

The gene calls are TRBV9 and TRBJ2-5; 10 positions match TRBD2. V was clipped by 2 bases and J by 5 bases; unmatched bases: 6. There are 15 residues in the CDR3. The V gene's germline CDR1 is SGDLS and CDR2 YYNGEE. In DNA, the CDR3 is TGTGCCAGCAGCGTCACCTTACTAGCGGGGGAGACCCAGTACTTC. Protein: CASSVTLLAGETQYF. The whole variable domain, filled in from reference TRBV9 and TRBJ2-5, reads DSGVTQTPKHLITATGQRVTLRCSPRSGDLSVYWYQQSLDQGLQFLIQYYNGEERAKGNILERFSAQQFPDLHSELNLSSLELGDSALYFCASSVTLLAGETQYFGPGTRLLVL.

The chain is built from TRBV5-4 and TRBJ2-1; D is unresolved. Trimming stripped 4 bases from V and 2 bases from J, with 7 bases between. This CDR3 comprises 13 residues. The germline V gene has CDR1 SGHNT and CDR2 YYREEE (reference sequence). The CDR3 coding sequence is TGTGCCAGCAGCCGACCCCCCTACAATGAGCAGTTCTTC. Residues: CASSRPPYNEQFF.

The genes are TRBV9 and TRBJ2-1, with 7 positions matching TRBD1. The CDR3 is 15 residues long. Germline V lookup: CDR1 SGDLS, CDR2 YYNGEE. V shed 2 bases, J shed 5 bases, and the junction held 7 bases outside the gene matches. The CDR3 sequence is CASSVSGTDNNEQFF. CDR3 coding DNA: TGTGCCAGCAGCGTGTCCGGGACAGATAACAATGAGCAGTTCTTC.

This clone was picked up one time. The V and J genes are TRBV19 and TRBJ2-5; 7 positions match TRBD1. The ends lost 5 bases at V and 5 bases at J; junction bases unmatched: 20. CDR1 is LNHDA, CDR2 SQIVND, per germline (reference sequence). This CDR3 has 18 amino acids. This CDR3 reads CASSRLPGQITPGETQYF. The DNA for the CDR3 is TGTGCCAGTAGTCGACTACCGGGACAGATCACCCCCGGGGAGACCCAGTACTTC. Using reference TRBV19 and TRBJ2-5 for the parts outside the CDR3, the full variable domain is DGGITQSPKYLFRKEGQNVTLSCEQNLNHDAMYWYRQDPGQGLRLIYYSQIVNDFQKGDIAEGYSVSREKKESFPLTVTSAQKNPTAFYLCASSRLPGQITPGETQYFGPGTRLLVL.

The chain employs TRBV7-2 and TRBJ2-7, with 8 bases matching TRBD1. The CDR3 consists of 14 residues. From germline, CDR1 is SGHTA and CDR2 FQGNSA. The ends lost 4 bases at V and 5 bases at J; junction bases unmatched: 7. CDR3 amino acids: CASSSPGQVHEQYF. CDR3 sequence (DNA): TGTGCCAGCAGCTCACCGGGACAGGTCCACGAGCAGTACTTC.

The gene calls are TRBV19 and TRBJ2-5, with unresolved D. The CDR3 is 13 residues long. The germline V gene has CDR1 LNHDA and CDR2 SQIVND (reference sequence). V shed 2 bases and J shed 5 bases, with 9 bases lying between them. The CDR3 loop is CASSISVSETQYF. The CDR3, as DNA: TGTGCCAGTAGTATATCGGTATCGGAGACCCAGTACTTC.

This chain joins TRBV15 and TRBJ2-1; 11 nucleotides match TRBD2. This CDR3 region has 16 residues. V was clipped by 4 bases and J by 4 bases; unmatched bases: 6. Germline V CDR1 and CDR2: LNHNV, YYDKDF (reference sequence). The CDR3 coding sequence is TGTGCCACCAGCAAACGTGGGACTAGCGGTTACAATGAGCAGTTCTTC. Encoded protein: CATSKRGTSGYNEQFF.

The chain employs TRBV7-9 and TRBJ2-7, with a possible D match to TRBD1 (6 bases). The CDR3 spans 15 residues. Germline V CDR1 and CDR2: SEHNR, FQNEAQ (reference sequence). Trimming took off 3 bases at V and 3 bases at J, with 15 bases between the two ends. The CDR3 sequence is CASSFPPQGFYEQYF. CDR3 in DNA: TGTGCCAGCAGCTTCCCCCCACAGGGTTTCTACGAGCAGTACTTC.

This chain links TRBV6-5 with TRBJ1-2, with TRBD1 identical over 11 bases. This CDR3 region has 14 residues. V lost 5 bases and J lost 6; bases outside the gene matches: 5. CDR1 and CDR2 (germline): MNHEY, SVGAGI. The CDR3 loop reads CASSLDRGRDGYTF. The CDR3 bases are TGTGCCAGCAGTCTGGACAGGGGGCGAGATGGCTACACCTTC.

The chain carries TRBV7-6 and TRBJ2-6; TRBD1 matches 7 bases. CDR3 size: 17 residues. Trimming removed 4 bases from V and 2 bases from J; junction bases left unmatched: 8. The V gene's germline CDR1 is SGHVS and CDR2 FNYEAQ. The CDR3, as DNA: TGTGCCAGCAGCTCTAGAAGACAGGGCGCTGGGGCCAACGTCCTGACTTTC. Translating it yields CASSSRRQGAGANVLTF. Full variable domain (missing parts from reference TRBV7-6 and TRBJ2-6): GAGVSQSPRYKVTKRGQDVALRCDPISGHVSLYWYRQALGQGPEFLTYFNYEAQQDKSGLPNDRFSAERPEGSISTLTIQRTEQRDSAMYRCASSSRRQGAGANVLTFGAGSRLTVL.

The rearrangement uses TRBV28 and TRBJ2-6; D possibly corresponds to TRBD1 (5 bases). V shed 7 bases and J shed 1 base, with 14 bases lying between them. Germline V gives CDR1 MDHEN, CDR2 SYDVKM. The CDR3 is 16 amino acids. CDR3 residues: CASTYSTVSGANVLTF. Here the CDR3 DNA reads TGTGCCAGCACGTACTCGACAGTTTCTGGGGCCAACGTCCTGACTTTC.

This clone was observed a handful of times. The CDR3 DNA sequence: TGTGCCAGCAGCTCTCCCGGGGCGAGGGAGCAGTACTTC. Protein: CASSSPGAREQYF. The rearrangement links TRBV7-9 to TRBJ2-7, with D possibly called TRBD1 or TRBD2 (5 bases each). Germline lookup yields CDR1 SEHNR and CDR2 FQNEAQ (reference sequence). The ends were cut back, 4 bases at V and 7 bases at J, with 14 bases in the middle. The CDR3 consists of 13 residues.

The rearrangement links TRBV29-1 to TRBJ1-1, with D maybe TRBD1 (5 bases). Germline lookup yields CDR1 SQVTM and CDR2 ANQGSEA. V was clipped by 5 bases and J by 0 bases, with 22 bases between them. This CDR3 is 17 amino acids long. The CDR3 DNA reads TGCAGCGTTCTCGAATGGTCGCCTCTGGGGGTGAACACTGAAGCTTTCTTT. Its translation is CSVLEWSPLGVNTEAFF.

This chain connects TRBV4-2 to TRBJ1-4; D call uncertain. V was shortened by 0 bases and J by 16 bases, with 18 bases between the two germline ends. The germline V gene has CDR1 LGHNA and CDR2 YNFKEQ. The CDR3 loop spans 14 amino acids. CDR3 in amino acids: CASSQDEGYLFPFF. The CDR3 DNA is TGTGCCAGCAGCCAAGACGAGGGTTACTTGTTCCCGTTTTTT.

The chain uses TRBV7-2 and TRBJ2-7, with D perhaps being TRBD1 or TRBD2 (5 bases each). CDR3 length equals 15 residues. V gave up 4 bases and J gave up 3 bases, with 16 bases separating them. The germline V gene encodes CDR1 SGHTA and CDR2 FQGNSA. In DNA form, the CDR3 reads TGTGCCAGCAGCTGGGAGAAGGGGTCCAACTACGAGCAGTACTTC. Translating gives CASSWEKGSNYEQYF.

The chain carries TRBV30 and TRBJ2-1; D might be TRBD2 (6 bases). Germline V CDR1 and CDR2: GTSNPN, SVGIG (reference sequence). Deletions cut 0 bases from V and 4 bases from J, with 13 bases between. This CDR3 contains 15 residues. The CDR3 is CAWSVVRRAYNEQFF. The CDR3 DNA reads TGTGCCTGGAGTGTAGTAAGGAGGGCTTACAATGAGCAGTTCTTC.

The CDR3: CASSVGLAGYNEQFF. The CDR3 DNA sequence: TGTGCCAGCAGCGTAGGGCTAGCGGGCTACAATGAGCAGTTCTTC. The V and J genes are TRBV9 and TRBJ2-1; 8 nucleotides line up with TRBD2. Germline values: CDR1 SGDLS, CDR2 YYNGEE. The trim removed 0 bases at V and 3 bases at J, leaving 2 bases unmatched. The CDR3 covers 15 residues.

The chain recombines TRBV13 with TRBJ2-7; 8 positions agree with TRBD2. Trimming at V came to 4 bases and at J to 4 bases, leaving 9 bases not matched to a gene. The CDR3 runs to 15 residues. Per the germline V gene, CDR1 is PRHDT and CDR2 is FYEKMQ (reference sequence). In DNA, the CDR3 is TGTGCCAGCAGCTCGGGGGCTAGCGGGCCTTACGAGCAGTACTTC. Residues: CASSSGASGPYEQYF.

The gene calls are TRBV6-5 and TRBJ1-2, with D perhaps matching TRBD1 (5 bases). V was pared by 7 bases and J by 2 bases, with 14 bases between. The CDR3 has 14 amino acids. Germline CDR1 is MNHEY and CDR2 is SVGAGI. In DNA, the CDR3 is TGTGCCAGCAACAAGCAGGGCGGCAACTATGGCTACACCTTC. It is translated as CASNKQGGNYGYTF.

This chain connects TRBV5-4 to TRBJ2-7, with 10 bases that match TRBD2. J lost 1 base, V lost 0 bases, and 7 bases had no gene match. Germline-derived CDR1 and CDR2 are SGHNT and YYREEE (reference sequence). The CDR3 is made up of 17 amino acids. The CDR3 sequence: CASSLGVAGGRSYEQYF. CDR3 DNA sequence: TGTGCCAGCAGCTTGGGGGTAGCGGGGGGACGATCCTACGAGCAGTACTTC. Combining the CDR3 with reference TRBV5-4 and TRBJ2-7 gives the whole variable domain ETGVTQSPTHLIKTRGQQVTLRCSSQSGHNTVSWYQQALGQGPQFIFQYYREEENGRGNFPPRFSGLQFPNYSSELNVNALELDDSALYLCASSLGVAGGRSYEQYFGPGTRLTVT.

The CDR3 loop reads CASSQRGVGTDTQYF. The CDR3 bases are TGTGCCAGTAGCCAAAGGGGGGTGGGCACAGATACGCAGTATTTT. The rearrangement links TRBV19 to TRBJ2-3; either TRBD1 or TRBD2 may fit D (6 bases each). This CDR3 is built from 15 residues. Looked up from germline, CDR1 is LNHDA and CDR2 is SQIVND (reference sequence). Trimming shortened V by 6 bases and J by 1 base, and 14 bases separated the two germline ends. The variable domain in full, completed from reference TRBV19 and TRBJ2-3, reads DGGITQSPKYLFRKEGQNVTLSCEQNLNHDAMYWYRQDPGQGLRLIYYSQIVNDFQKGDIAEGYSVSREKKESFPLTVTSAQKNPTAFYLCASSQRGVGTDTQYFGPGTRLTVL.

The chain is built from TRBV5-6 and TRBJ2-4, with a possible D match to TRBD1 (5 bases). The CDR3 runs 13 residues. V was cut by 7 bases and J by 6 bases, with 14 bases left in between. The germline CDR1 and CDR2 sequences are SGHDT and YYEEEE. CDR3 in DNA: TGTGCCAGCCGAGACAGTCTAGTAAACATTCAGTACTTC. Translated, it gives CASRDSLVNIQYF.

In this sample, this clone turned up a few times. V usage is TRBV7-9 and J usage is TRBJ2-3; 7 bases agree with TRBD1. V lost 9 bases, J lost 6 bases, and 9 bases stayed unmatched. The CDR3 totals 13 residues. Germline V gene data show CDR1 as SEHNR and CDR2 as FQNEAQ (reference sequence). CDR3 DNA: TGTGCCAGTCGACAGGGATTTACGGATACGCAGTATTTT. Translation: CASRQGFTDTQYF.

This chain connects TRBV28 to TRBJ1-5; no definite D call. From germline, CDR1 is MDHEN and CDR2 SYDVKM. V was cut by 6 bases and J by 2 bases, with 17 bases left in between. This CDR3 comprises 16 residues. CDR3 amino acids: CASRSVIPTGNQPQHF. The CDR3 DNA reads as TGTGCCAGCAGATCCGTGATTCCGACCGGCAATCAGCCCCAGCATTTT.

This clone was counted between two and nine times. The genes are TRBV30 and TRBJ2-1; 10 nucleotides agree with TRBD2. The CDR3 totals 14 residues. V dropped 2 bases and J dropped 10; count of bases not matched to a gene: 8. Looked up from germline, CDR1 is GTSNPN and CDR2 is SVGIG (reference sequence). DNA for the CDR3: TGTGCCTGGAGTTCCCTAGCGGGAGTTGAGGAGCAGTTCTTC. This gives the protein CAWSSLAGVEEQFF.

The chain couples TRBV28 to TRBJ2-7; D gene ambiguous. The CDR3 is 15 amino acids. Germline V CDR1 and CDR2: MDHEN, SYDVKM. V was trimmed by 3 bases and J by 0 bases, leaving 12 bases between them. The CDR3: CASSFARRDSYEQYF. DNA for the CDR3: TGTGCCAGCAGTTTCGCCCGACGCGACTCCTACGAGCAGTACTTC.

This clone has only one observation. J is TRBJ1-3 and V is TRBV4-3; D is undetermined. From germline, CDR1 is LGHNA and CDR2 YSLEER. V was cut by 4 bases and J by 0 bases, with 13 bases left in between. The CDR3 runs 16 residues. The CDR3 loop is CASSPGRRISGNTIYF. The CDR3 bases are TGCGCCAGCAGCCCAGGACGGAGGATCTCTGGAAACACCATATATTTT.

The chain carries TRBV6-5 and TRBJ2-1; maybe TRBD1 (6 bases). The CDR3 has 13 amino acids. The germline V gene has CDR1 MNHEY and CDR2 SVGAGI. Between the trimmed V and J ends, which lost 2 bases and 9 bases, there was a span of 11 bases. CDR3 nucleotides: TGTGCCAGCAGTTACAGTGAGGGGGTTGAGCAGTTCTTC. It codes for CASSYSEGVEQFF.

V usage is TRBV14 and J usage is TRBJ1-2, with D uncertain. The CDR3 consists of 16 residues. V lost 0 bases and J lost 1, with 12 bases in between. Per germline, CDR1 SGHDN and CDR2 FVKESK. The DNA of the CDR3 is TGTGCCAGCAGCCAAGATCCATCTGGCTTTAACTATGGCTACACCTTC. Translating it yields CASSQDPSGFNYGYTF.